The source of this T cell receptor (beta chain) is a study of beta chain features in type 1 diabetes. Study-level points and caveats: In all four CD4+ subsets, TCRB CDR3 length was significantly, moderately reduced in type 1 diabetes.

Expressed TCRB transcripts were sequenced because the isolated RNA had all been reverse transcribed beforehand. The table came from immunoSEQ multiplex PCR; TCRdb's copy has only in-frame clones and leaves some out. The sample holds under 400,000 clones, 12% to 15% seen once. This CDR3 has 19 residues. V dropped 4 bases and J dropped 7; count of bases not matched to a gene: 16. Germline-derived CDR1 and CDR2 are SGHTA and FQGNSA. Only a few counts were recorded for this clone. Its cognate antigen is unknown. The receptor comes from a man aged 25 to 40 in good health. The specimen was central memory CD4+ T cells from blood. This chain links TRBV7-2 with TRBJ2-5, with TRBD2 matching over 15 bases. CDR3 bases: TGTGCCAGCAGCTCCCCTCGGACTAGCGGGGGGGCTTCGGTTTGGACCCAGTACTTC. Amino acids: CASSSPRTSGGASVWTQYF.